The clone carrying this T cell receptor beta chain was seen only once. Its antigen is undetermined. This entry belongs to a study of T cell responses to AZD1222 COVID-19 vaccine. The assay was immunoSEQ multiplex PCR, and TCRdb's table has in-frame clones only and misses some. The table records 150,000 to 200,000 clones, 85% to 95% of them present only once. With 6 bases clipped from V and 4 bases from J, the junction kept 6 bases outside the gene matches. The germline gives CDR1 LNHDA, CDR2 SQIVND (reference sequence). This CDR3 comprises 14 residues. Study-level findings and limits: Among the donors, most were white British and more were female, and clonal diversity was possibly underestimated. After two AZD1222 doses, spike-specific TCR breadth and depth rose versus day 0. Sampling captured repertoires only after the peak T cell response.

The sequence derives from an adult who received the MenACWY meningococcal vaccine as a control. The chain has TRBV19 and TRBJ1-5; 7 bases map to TRBD1. The sequencing used peripheral blood, collected 28 days after the second dose of the MenACWY control vaccine. The CDR3 here is CASRNRGGNQPQHF. For the CDR3, the DNA is TGTGCCAGTAGAAACAGGGGTGGAAATCAGCCCCAGCATTTT.